The clone carrying this T cell receptor beta chain showed up just a few times. What it binds is not known. PCR amplification relied on 60 Vbeta primers (plus 13 Jbeta primers). TCRdb keeps only in-frame clones here, not all; method: immunoSEQ multiplex PCR. The sample includes 110,000 or so clones, more than 60% of them seen just once. This sample is drawn from a study of cytomegalovirus exposure and HLA in healthy donors. Study-wide findings and caveats: Despite most TCR sequences being rare, some public TCRs occurred in many donors.

V was clipped by 4 bases and J by 8 bases; unmatched bases: 12. The CDR3 runs 16 residues. CDR1 and CDR2 (germline): MGHRA, YSYEKL. This rearrangement joins TRBV4-1 to TRBJ2-7, with 12 bases aligning to TRBD1. This TCR was sampled from a male donor in good health and CMV-seronegative. The specimen was PBMCs. The CDR3 is CASSPSVGTGGSKQYF. CDR3 bases: TGCGCCAGCAGCCCAAGCGTGGGGACAGGGGGCAGCAAGCAGTACTTC.